A single sample gave rise to the 7 T cell receptor beta chains below, sequenced in a study of blood T cell repertoires in COVID-19. Profiling relied on immunoSEQ multiplex PCR, and the TCRdb table lists in-frame clones only, not all of them. The profile shows 60,000 to 75,000 clones, about 88% of them singletons. The source material was peripheral blood. All receptors come from a human donor in a cohort sampled during active COVID-19.

The chain employs TRBV5-1 and TRBJ2-5; D might be TRBD1 (6 bases). The CDR3 has 15 residues. Germline V gives CDR1 SGHRS, CDR2 YFSETQ. Trimming took off 7 bases at V and 4 bases at J, with 20 bases between the two ends. The CDR3 DNA is TGCGCCAGCTCCCACGGGCTGGGGGCGGGAGAGACCCAGTACTTC. Protein product: CASSHGLGAGETQYF.

This rearrangement joins TRBV27 to TRBJ2-2; 12 nucleotides line up with TRBD2. The germline gives CDR1 MNHEY, CDR2 SMNVEV (reference sequence). The length of the CDR3 is 17 residues. V lost 1 base and J lost 7; bases outside the gene matches: 7. The CDR3 DNA reads TGTGCCAGCAGTTTATTTGGTCTAGCGGGAGGGGGCGGGGAGCTGTTTTTT. Residues: CASSLFGLAGGGGELFF.

V gene TRBV11-2 combines with J gene TRBJ2-3; D uncertain. The CDR3 has 12 residues. Germline V lookup: CDR1 SGHAT, CDR2 FQNNGV. V lost 1 base, J lost 6 bases, and 5 bases lay in between. The CDR3 DNA is TGTGCCAGCAGCTTAGTCGGTGATACGCAGTATTTT. Translation: CASSLVGDTQYF.

The rearrangement links TRBV3-1 (or the pseudogene TRBV3-2) to TRBJ2-5; perhaps TRBD2 as D (5 bases). The CDR3 runs to 14 residues. From germline, CDR1 is LGHDT and CDR2 YNNKEL (reference sequence). Trimming stripped 2 bases from V and 5 bases from J, with 12 bases between. The CDR3 is CASSQRGHSETQYF. The CDR3 DNA is TGTGCCAGCAGCCAACGCGGGCACTCCGAGACCCAGTACTTC.

V gene TRBV27 combines with J gene TRBJ2-7; 7 bases agree with TRBD1. Germline-derived CDR1 and CDR2 are MNHEY and SMNVEV (reference sequence). The CDR3 totals 13 residues. V was clipped by 6 bases and J by 4 bases; unmatched bases: 6. CDR3 coding DNA: TGTGCCAGCAGCCCTAGGGGGCTTTACGAGCAGTACGTC. Translation gives CASSPRGLYEQYV.

V is TRBV27 and J is TRBJ2-3, with TRBD2 identical over 11 bases. From germline, CDR1 is MNHEY and CDR2 SMNVEV (reference sequence). V was clipped by 6 bases and J by 5 bases; unmatched bases: 10. The CDR3 is made up of 16 amino acids. In DNA, the CDR3 is TGTGCCAGCAGGTCCCCGATAGCGGGAGGGGGAGATACGCAGTATTTT. Translating gives CASRSPIAGGGDTQYF.

The V gene is TRBV5-4, the J gene TRBJ2-1; D unresolved. This CDR3 contains 14 residues. V lost 0 bases and J 9 bases, leaving 13 bases between the germline ends. The germline CDR1 and CDR2 sequences are SGHNT and YYREEE (reference sequence). The CDR3 protein is CASSLAALGGEQFF. The DNA of the CDR3 is TGTGCCAGCAGCTTGGCAGCCCTTGGCGGTGAGCAGTTCTTC.